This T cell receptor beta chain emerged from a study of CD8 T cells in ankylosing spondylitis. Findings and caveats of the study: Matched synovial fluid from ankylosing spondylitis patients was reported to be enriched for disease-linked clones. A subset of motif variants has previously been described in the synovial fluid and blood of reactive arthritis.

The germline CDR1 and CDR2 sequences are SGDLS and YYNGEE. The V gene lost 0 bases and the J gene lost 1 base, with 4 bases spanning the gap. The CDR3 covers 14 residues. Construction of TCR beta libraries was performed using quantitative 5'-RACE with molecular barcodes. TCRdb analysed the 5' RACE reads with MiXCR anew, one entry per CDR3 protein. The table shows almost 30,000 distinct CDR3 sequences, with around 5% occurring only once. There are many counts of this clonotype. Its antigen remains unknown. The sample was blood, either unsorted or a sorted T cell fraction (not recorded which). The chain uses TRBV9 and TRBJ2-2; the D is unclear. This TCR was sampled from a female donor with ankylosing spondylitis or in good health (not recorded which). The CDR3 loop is CASSVVRNTGELFF. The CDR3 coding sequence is TGTGCCAGCAGCGTAGTGAGGAACACCGGGGAGCTGTTTTTT.